This T cell receptor beta chain came from a study of T cell responses to AZD1222 COVID-19 vaccine. Study results and limitations: Females outnumbered males among donors, who were mostly white British; clonal diversity was possibly underestimated. Reportedly, close to half of spike-specific TCRs are directed against unmutated variant regions.

On this clone: Antigen: not known.

TCRdb keeps only in-frame clones here, not all; method: immunoSEQ multiplex PCR. The sample contains over 130,000 clones, 80% to 95% of which appear only once. Second-dose recipients at about 4 or about 12 weeks were treated as one pooled group. The V end was cut by 5 bases, the J end by 1 base, with 11 bases between. Germline lookup yields CDR1 MNHEY and CDR2 SVGAGI. CDR3 length: 14 amino acids. This material consisted of peripheral blood, taken 28 days after the second AZD1222 dose. The chain recombines TRBV6-5 with TRBJ1-2; D not certain. This TCR derives from an adult who received the AZD1222 COVID-19 vaccine. The CDR3 loop is CASSTSYFNYGYTF. In DNA, the CDR3 is TGTGCCAGCAGTACGAGTTATTTTAACTATGGCTACACCTTC.